What follows describes a single T cell receptor (beta chain). A read error may account for a junction end that differs from germline. The data are from a study of blood T cell repertoires in COVID-19. Study at large: T cells, B-cell-depleted T cells, or PBMCs provided the cDNA or gDNA that served as material.

Germline loops: CDR1 SGHAT, CDR2 FQNNGV. The CDR3 length is 12 residues. Repertoires were generated with immunoSEQ multiplex PCR, while TCRdb's copy carries only in-frame clones and drops some. Of around 240,000 clones in the sample, roughly nine tenths were seen once. The receptor's source is a human donor in a cohort exposed to, infected with or recovered from COVID-19 (not recorded which). The donor label of this sample is uncertain. This chain links TRBV11-2 with TRBJ2-3; no definite D call. The sample taken for sequencing was PBMCs or T cells enriched from blood (not recorded which). CDR3 in amino acids: CASSLEFSGLRF. The CDR3 DNA follows: TGTGCCAGCAGCTTAGAGTTTTCCGGTCTTCGTTTT.